Given below is one TCR beta chain in context. As yet, its antigen is unknown. The time point was: peripheral blood 6 weeks after treatment start. Each patient contributed between 1 and 8 total time points of blood mononuclear cells, pretreatment and during treatment. This record belongs to a study of PD-L1 blockade in urothelial cancer. On the study more broadly: In 2014 therapy began: atezolizumab 1,200 mg intravenously every 3 weeks.

This table comes from immunoSEQ multiplex PCR, and its TCRdb copy is limited to in-frame clones, with some not included. Seen here are approximately 83,000 clones, roughly 85% observed once, and the top ten hold over 7.5%. The germline V gene encodes CDR1 SQVTM and CDR2 ANQGSEA. The CDR3 is 14 residues long. With V trimmed by 6 bases and J by 2 bases, 7 bases remained unmatched. Study results and limitations: It was durable-benefit patients whose tumor-associated blood clones expanded more at 3 weeks.

This receptor was identified in a man in his 70s with urothelial cancer. The sample was PBMCs, taken around atezolizumab (anti-PD-L1) treatment. The chain has TRBV29-1 and TRBJ2-5; the match to TRBD1 covers 9 bases. The CDR3 spells CSVNRGRGQETQYF. The CDR3 bases are TGCAGCGTCAACAGGGGGCGCGGGCAAGAGACCCAGTACTTC.